This T cell receptor beta chain was captured in a study of T-cell memory formation after mild COVID-19. A single record per CDR3 protein comes from TCRdb applying MiXCR to the 5' RACE reads. This sample has approximately 570,000 distinct CDR3 sequences, with 18% found just once. Comments on this clonotype: Its specificity is unknown.

The study's findings and limits: SARS-CoV-2 specificity was not confirmed for second-wave clones peaking on day 37.

V dropped 0 bases and J dropped 8; count of bases not matched to a gene: 9. The CDR3 sequence is 15 residues long. Germline V CDR1 and CDR2: DFQATT, SNEGSKA (reference sequence). The J gene is TRBJ2-1, the V gene TRBV20-1, with TRBD2 matching 8 bases. The TCR sequence derives from an adult woman who had mild COVID-19 (a few samples of this study predate the infection). Cell type and time point are not known. Sequencing was carried out using PBMCs or a T cell subset sorted from them (not recorded which). The CDR3 protein is CSARDLREVRYEQFF. The CDR3 region has the DNA TGCAGTGCTAGAGATTTGCGGGAGGTCCGGTATGAGCAGTTCTTC.